The 3 T cell receptor beta chains below were found in one sample sequenced in a study of T-cell reconstitution after alpha-beta-depleted transplantation in children. A library of TCRbeta sequences, prepared with unique molecular identifiers, was generated. In TCRdb, the PCR reads were re-called with MiXCR into one record per CDR3 protein. There are 900,000 or so distinct CDR3 sequences in the sample; around 15% occur only once, and roughly 5% lies in the top ten. The input for sequencing was PBMCs, mostly from graft donor cells, taken 360 days after TCRalphabeta/CD19-depleted stem cell transplant. Receptors were obtained from a male patient aged 10 to 17 who had a stem cell transplant for acute lymphoblastic leukemia, so the T cells may come from the graft donor.

The chain couples TRBV6-5 to TRBJ1-1; 9 positions match TRBD1. Losses at the gene ends were 2 bases for V and 5 bases for J; bases not matched to a gene: 12. The length of the CDR3 is 17 residues. The germline gives CDR1 MNHEY, CDR2 SVGAGI. CDR3 in DNA: TGTGCCAGCAGTTACGGTCCCCCCCCAGGACAGGGGACTGAAGCTTTCTTT. It codes for CASSYGPPPGQGTEAFF.

The rearrangement joins TRBV13 to TRBJ1-1, with a weak D call TRBD1 (6 bases). Germline lookup yields CDR1 PRHDT and CDR2 FYEKMQ (reference sequence). This CDR3 comprises 14 residues. Between the trimmed V and J ends, which lost 5 bases and 6 bases, there was a span of 16 bases. The CDR3 nucleotides are TGTGCCAGCAGCCCCTACGGGGGGCGGGCTGAAGCTTTCTTT. It encodes CASSPYGGRAEAFF.

The chain carries TRBV6-2 or TRBV6-3 and TRBJ2-1, with 16 bases that match TRBD2. This CDR3 region has 18 residues. Losses at the gene ends were 11 bases for V and 7 bases for J; bases not matched to a gene: 17. CDR1 and CDR2 from the germline V gene are MNHEY and SVGEGT. The chain's CDR3 is CAFCYRGLAGGHQNEQFF. CDR3 DNA sequence: TGTGCCTTCTGTTACCGGGGACTAGCGGGAGGGCATCAGAATGAGCAGTTCTTC.